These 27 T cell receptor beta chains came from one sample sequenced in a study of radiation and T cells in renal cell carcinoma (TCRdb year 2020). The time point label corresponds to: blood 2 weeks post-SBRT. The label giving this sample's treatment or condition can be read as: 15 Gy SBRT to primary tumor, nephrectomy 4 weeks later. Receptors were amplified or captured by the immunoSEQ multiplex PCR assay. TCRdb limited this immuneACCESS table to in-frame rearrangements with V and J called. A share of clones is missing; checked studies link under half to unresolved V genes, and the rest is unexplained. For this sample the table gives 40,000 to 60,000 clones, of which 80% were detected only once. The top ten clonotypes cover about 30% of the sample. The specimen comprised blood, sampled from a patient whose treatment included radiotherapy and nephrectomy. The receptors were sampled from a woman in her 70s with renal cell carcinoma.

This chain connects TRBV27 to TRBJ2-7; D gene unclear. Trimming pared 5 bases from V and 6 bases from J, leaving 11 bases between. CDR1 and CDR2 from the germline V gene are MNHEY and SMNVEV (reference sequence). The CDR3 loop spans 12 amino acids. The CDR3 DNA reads TGTGCCAGCAGTGGGTGGCTGGGCGAGCAGTACTTC. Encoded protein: CASSGWLGEQYF.

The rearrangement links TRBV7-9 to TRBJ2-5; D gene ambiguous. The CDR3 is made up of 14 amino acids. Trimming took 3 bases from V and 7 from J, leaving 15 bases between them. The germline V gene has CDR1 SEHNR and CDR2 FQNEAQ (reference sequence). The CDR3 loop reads CASSFRLSVGTQYF. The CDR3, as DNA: TGTGCCAGCAGCTTTAGGCTATCCGTCGGGACCCAGTACTTC.

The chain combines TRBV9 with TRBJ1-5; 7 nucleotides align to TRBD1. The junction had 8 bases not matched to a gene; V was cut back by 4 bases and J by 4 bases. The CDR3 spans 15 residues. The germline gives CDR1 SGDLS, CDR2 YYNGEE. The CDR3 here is CASSPTGKSNQPQHF. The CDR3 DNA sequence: TGTGCCAGCAGCCCGACAGGGAAGAGTAATCAGCCCCAGCATTTT. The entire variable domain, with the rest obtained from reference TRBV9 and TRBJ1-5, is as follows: DSGVTQTPKHLITATGQRVTLRCSPRSGDLSVYWYQQSLDQGLQFLIQYYNGEERAKGNILERFSAQQFPDLHSELNLSSLELGDSALYFCASSPTGKSNQPQHFGDGTRLSIL.

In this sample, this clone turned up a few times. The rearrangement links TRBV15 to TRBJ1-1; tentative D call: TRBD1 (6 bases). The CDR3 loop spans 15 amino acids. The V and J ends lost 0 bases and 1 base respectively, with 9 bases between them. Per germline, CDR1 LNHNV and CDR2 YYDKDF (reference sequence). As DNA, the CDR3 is TGTGCCACCAGCAGAGATACGGGGGCGAACACTGAAGCTTTCTTT. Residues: CATSRDTGANTEAFF.

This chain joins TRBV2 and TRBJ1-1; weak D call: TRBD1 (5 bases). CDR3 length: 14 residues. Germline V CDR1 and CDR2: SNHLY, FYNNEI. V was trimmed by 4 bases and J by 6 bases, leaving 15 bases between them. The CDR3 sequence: CASSVAGGGAEAFF. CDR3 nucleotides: TGTGCCAGCAGTGTAGCTGGTGGGGGAGCTGAAGCTTTCTTT.

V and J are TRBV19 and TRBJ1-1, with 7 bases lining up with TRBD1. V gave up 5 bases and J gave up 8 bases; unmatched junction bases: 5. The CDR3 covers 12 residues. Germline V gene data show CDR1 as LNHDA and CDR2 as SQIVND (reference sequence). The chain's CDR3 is CASSWGTAEAFF. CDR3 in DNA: TGTGCCAGTAGTTGGGGGACAGCCGAAGCTTTCTTT.

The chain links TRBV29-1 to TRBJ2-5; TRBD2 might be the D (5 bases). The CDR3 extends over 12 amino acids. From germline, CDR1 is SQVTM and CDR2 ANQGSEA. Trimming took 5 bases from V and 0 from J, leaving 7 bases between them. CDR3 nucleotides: TGCAGCGTTTCGCGGGACCAAGAGACCCAGTACTTC. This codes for CSVSRDQETQYF. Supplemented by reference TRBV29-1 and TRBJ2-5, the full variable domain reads SAVISQKPSRDICQRGTSLTIQCQVDSQVTMMFWYRQQPGQSLTLIATANQGSEATYESGFVIDKFPISRPNLTFSTLTVSNMSPEDSSIYLCSVSRDQETQYFGPGTRLLVL.

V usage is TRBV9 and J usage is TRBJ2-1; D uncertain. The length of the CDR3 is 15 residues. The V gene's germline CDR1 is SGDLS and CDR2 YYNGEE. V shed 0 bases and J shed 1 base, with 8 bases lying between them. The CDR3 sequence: CASSVGATSYNEQFF. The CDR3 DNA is TGTGCCAGCAGCGTAGGCGCAACTTCCTACAATGAGCAGTTCTTC.

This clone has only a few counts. CDR3 DNA sequence: TGTGCCAGCAGTGAGGCTAGCGGGAGCCCTTCCTACGAGCAGTACTTC. It translates to CASSEASGSPSYEQYF. The rearrangement uses TRBV2 and TRBJ2-7, with 10 bases that match TRBD2. The germline CDR1 and CDR2 sequences are SNHLY and FYNNEI. The trim removed 3 bases at V and 1 base at J, leaving 6 bases unmatched. This CDR3 contains 16 residues.

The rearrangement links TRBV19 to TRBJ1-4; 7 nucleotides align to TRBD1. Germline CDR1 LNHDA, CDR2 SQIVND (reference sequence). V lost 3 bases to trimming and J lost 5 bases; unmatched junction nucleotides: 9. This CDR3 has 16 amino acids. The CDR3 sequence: CASSIVRTGGNEKLFF. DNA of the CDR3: TGTGCCAGTAGTATTGTTCGGACAGGCGGGAATGAAAAACTGTTTTTT.

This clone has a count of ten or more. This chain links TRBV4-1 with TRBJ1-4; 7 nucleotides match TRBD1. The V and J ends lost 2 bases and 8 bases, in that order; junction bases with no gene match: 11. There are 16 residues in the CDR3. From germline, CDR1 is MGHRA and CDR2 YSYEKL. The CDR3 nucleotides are TGCGCCAGCAGCCAACCCCGGGACAGCCTCACCGAAAAACTGTTTTTT. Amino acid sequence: CASSQPRDSLTEKLFF.

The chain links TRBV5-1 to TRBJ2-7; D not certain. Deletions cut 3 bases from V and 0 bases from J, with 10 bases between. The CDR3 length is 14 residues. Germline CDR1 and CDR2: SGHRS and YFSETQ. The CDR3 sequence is CASSSGPPSYEQYF. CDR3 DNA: TGCGCCAGCAGCTCAGGACCGCCCTCCTACGAGCAGTACTTC.

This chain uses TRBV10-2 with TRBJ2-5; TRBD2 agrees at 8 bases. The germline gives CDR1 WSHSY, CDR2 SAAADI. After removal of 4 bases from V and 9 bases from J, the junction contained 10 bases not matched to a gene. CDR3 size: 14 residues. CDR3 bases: TGCGCCAGCAGTGGAACTAGCGGATCGGGTGCCCAGTACTTC. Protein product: CASSGTSGSGAQYF.

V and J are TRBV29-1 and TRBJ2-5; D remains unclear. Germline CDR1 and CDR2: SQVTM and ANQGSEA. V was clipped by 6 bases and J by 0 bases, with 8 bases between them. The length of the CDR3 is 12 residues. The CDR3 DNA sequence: TGCAGCGTGGCCGGGTACCAAGAGACCCAGTACTTC. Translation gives CSVAGYQETQYF.

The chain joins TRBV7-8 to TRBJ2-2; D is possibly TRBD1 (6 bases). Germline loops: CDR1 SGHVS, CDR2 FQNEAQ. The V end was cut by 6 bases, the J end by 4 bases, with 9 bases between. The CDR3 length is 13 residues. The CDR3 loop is CASRQGRTGELFF. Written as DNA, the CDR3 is TGTGCCAGCAGACAGGGACGCACCGGGGAGCTGTTTTTT.

CDR3 loop: CASSHFVETEAFF. CDR3 DNA sequence: TGTGCCAGCAGTCACTTTGTGGAAACTGAAGCTTTCTTT. V usage is TRBV6-5 and J usage is TRBJ1-1; D not certain. Trimming left V 5 bases short and J 5 bases short, with 12 bases between. Germline CDR1 and CDR2: MNHEY and SVGAGI. The CDR3 runs 13 residues.

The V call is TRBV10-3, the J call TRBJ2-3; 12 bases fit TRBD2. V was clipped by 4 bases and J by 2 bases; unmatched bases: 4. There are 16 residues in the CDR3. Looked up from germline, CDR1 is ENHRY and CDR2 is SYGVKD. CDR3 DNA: TGTGCCATCAGTGGGGGACTAGCGGGTCTCACAGATACGCAGTATTTT. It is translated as CAISGGLAGLTDTQYF.

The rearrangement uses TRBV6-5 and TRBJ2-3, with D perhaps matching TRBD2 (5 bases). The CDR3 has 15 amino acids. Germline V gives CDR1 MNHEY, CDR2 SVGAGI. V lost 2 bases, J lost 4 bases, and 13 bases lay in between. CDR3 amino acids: CASSYQPSKADTQYF. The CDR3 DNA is TGTGCCAGCAGTTACCAACCTAGCAAGGCAGATACGCAGTATTTT.

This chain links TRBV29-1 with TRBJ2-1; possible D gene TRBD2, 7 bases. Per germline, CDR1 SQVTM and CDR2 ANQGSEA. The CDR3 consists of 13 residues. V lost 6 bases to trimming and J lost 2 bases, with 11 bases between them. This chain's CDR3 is CSVAGGPYNEQFF. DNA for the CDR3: TGCAGCGTCGCCGGGGGGCCCTACAATGAGCAGTTCTTC.

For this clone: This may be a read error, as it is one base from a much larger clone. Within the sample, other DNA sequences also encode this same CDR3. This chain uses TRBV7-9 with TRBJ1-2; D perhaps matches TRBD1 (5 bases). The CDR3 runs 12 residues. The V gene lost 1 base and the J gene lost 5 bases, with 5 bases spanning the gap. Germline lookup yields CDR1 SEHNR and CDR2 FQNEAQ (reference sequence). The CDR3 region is CASSLEGYGYTF. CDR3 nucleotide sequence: TGTGCCAGCAGCTTAGAGGGGTATGGCTACACCTTC.

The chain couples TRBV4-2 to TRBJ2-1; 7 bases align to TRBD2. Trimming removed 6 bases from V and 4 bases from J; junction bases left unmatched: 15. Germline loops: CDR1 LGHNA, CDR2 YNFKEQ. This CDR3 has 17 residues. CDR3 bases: TGTGCCAGCAGTCCAAGGGCGCGCCTAGCGGAGTACAATGAGCAGTTCTTC. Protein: CASSPRARLAEYNEQFF.

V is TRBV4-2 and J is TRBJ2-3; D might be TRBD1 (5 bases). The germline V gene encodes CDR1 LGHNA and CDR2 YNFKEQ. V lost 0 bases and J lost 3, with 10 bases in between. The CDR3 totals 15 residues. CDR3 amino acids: CASSQEAGLTDTQYF. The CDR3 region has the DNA TGTGCCAGCAGCCAAGAGGCAGGGCTAACAGATACGCAGTATTTT.

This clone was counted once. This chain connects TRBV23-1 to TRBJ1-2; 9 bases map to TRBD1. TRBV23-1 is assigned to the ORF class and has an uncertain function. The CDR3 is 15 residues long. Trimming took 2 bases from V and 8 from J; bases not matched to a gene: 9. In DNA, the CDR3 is TGCGCCAGCAGTCAACCGCCCGGGACAGGGAACGGCTACACCTTC. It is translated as CASSQPPGTGNGYTF.

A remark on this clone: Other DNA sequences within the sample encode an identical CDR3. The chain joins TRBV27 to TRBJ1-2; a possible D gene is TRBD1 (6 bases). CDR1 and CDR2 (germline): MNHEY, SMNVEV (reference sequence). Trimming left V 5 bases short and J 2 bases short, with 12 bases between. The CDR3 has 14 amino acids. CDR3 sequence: CASSQGGQNYGYTF. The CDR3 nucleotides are TGTGCCAGCAGTCAGGGAGGACAGAACTATGGCTACACCTTC.

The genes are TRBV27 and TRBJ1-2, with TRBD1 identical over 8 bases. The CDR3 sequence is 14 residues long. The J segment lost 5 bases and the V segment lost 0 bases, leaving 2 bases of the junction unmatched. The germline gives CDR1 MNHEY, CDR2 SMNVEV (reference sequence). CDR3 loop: CASSLSGQEYGYTF. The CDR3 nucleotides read TGTGCCAGCAGTTTATCGGGACAGGAGTATGGCTACACCTTC.

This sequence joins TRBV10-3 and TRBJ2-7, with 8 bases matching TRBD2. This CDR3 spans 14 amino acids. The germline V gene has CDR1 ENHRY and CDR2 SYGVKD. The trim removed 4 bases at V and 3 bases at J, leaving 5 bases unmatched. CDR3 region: CAISGSTSGYEQYF. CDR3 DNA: TGTGCCATCAGTGGAAGTACTAGCGGCTACGAGCAGTACTTC.

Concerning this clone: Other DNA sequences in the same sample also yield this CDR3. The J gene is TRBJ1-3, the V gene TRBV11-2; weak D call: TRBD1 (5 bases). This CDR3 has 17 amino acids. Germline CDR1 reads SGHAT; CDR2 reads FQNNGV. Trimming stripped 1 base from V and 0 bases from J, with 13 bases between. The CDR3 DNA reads TGTGCCAGCAGCTTAGTGTCGGGGGGAAGCTCTGGAAACACCATATATTTT. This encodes CASSLVSGGSSGNTIYF.